The source of this T cell receptor (beta chain) is a study of OX40 agonist ivuxolimab in advanced cancers. Study in general: At doses from 0.01 to 10 mg/kg, patients were given intravenous ivuxolimab every 2 weeks. Partial responses were seen in three patients, one with hepatocellular carcinoma and two with cutaneous melanoma. Study-wide points: Clonal expansion was among the lowest in partial responders at 0.1-3.0 mg/kg, especially CD8+.

Germline assignment: CDR1 WSHSY and CDR2 SAAADI. The V end was cut by 8 bases, the J end by 8 bases, with 21 bases between. CDR3 length: 14 residues. The table came from immunoSEQ multiplex PCR; TCRdb's copy has only in-frame clones and leaves some out. The sample yields 100,000 to 120,000 clones, approximately 89% seen once. A note on this clone: Its target is not known.

Exclusion of a patient followed from autoimmune disease history or systemic immunosuppression. Source: CD4+ or CD8+ T cells sorted from blood, taken in a trial of the OX40 agonist ivuxolimab. The V call is TRBV10-2, the J call TRBJ1-2; D not resolved. This clonotype was sampled from an adult with an advanced solid tumor such as melanoma, head and neck, liver or kidney cancer. The CDR3 DNA reads TGCGCCAGCGCCTTGGATCAATCTACCTCCGGCTACACCTTC. Translated: CASALDQSTSGYTF.